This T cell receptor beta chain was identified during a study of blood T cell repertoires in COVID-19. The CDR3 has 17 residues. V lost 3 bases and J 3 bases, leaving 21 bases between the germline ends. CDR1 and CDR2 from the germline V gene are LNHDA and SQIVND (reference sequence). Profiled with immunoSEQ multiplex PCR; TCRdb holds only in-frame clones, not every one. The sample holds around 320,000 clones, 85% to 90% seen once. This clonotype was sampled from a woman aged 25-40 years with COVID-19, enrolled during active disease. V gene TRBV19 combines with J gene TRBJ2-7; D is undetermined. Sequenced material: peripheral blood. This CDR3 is CASSMAATLERSYEQYF. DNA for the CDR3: TGTGCCAGTAGTATGGCGGCCACCCTCGAAAGGAGCTACGAGCAGTACTTC.